These T cell receptor beta chains were read from a single sample in a study of blood T cell repertoires in COVID-19. Libraries were prepared by immunoSEQ multiplex PCR; TCRdb keeps only in-frame clonotypes and omits some of them. The sample holds over 150,000 clones, 80% to 90% seen once. The sample consisted of peripheral blood. Every receptor here comes from a woman aged 18-30 years who had recovered from COVID-19. Both conserved end residues are part of each CDR3. D genes are given only for firm matches. Part of the rows lack a size; the others show once, few, many or a class for expanded clones.

abundance: .
j_gene: TRBJ1-6
d_gene: .
v_gene: TRBV3-1/TRBV3-2
CDR3aa: CASSQSQGGDSPLHF
CDR3nt: TGTGCCAGCAGCCAATCACAGGGTGGGGATTCACCCCTCCACTTT

abundance: .
j_gene: TRBJ2-7
d_gene: TRBD1
v_gene: TRBV27
CDR3aa: CASGRQGDSYEQYF
CDR3nt: TGTGCCAGCGGCCGACAGGGTGACTCCTACGAGCAGTACTTC

abundance: .
j_gene: TRBJ2-1
d_gene: .
v_gene: TRBV5-1
CDR3aa: CASSPSAGLYNEQFF
CDR3nt: TGCGCCAGCAGCCCGTCAGCGGGTTTATACAATGAGCAGTTCTTC

abundance: .
j_gene: TRBJ2-3
d_gene: TRBD2
v_gene: TRBV9
CDR3aa: CASSVGLASSSTDTQYF
CDR3nt: TGTGCCAGCAGCGTAGGACTAGCTTCGTCTAGCACAGATACGCAGTATTTT

abundance: .
j_gene: TRBJ2-3
d_gene: TRBD2
v_gene: TRBV7-8
CDR3aa: CASSLGRGGASDTQYF
CDR3nt: TGTGCCAGCAGCTTAGGACGCGGGGGGGCCTCAGATACGCAGTATTTT

abundance: .
j_gene: TRBJ2-1
d_gene: .
v_gene: TRBV18
CDR3aa: CASSPPRGGNEQFF
CDR3nt: TGTGCCAGCTCACCACCGAGAGGGGGCAATGAGCAGTTCTTC

abundance: .
j_gene: TRBJ1-2
d_gene: TRBD1
v_gene: TRBV5-6
CDR3aa: CASSLDQGVFGYTF
CDR3nt: TGTGCCAGCAGCTTGGATCAGGGGGTCTTTGGCTACACCTTC

abundance: .
j_gene: TRBJ2-1
d_gene: TRBD2
v_gene: TRBV7-2
CDR3aa: CASSFGGGNNEQFF
CDR3nt: TGTGCCAGCAGCTTTGGCGGGGGTAACAATGAGCAGTTCTTC

abundance: .
j_gene: TRBJ2-2
d_gene: TRBD2
v_gene: TRBV6-6
CDR3aa: CASTTRGVQTGELFF
CDR3nt: TGTGCCAGCACCACCCGGGGGGTCCAAACCGGGGAGCTGTTTTTT

abundance: .
j_gene: TRBJ2-3
d_gene: .
v_gene: TRBV27
CDR3aa: CASSLIGRDTQYF
CDR3nt: TGTGCCAGCAGTTTGATCGGCAGGGATACGCAGTATTTT

abundance: .
j_gene: TRBJ2-3
d_gene: TRBD2
v_gene: TRBV5-1
CDR3aa: CASSLGWLAGVGDTQYF
CDR3nt: TGCGCCAGCAGCTTGGGCTGGCTAGCGGGAGTCGGAGATACGCAGTATTTT

abundance: .
j_gene: TRBJ1-3
d_gene: TRBD1
v_gene: TRBV18
CDR3aa: CASSPPGQAPGNTIYF
CDR3nt: TGTGCCAGCTCACCCCCGGGACAGGCTCCTGGAAACACCATATATTTT

abundance: .
j_gene: TRBJ2-2
d_gene: TRBD1
v_gene: TRBV7-6
CDR3aa: CASRRTGGTGELFF
CDR3nt: TGTGCCAGCAGACGGACAGGGGGCACCGGGGAGCTGTTTTTT

abundance: .
j_gene: TRBJ1-2
d_gene: .
v_gene: TRBV7-2
CDR3aa: CASSLGDPYGYTF
CDR3nt: TGTGCCAGCAGCTTAGGAGATCCGTATGGCTACACCTTC

abundance: .
j_gene: TRBJ1-2
d_gene: .
v_gene: TRBV5-1
CDR3aa: CASSLGGIQGYTF
CDR3nt: TGCGCCAGCAGCCTGGGTGGCATCCAGGGCTACACCTTC

abundance: .
j_gene: TRBJ2-7
d_gene: TRBD1
v_gene: TRBV4-1
CDR3aa: CASSQPGTGTYEQYF
CDR3nt: TGCGCCAGCAGCCAACCCGGGACAGGGACCTACGAGCAGTACTTC

abundance: .
j_gene: TRBJ2-3
d_gene: TRBD2
v_gene: TRBV4-1
CDR3aa: CASSQDFLAGRMGDTQYF
CDR3nt: TGCGCCAGCAGCCAAGATTTCCTAGCGGGAAGGATGGGAGATACGCAGTATTTT

abundance: .
j_gene: TRBJ1-5
d_gene: TRBD1
v_gene: TRBV2
CDR3aa: CASSERTGNQPQHF
CDR3nt: TGTGCCAGCAGTGAAAGGACAGGGAATCAGCCCCAGCATTTT

abundance: .
j_gene: TRBJ2-1
d_gene: .
v_gene: TRBV4-1
CDR3aa: CASSQGGDPTYNEQFF
CDR3nt: TGCGCCAGCAGCCAAGGCGGGGACCCAACCTACAATGAGCAGTTCTTC

abundance: .
j_gene: TRBJ2-3
d_gene: TRBD2
v_gene: TRBV27
CDR3aa: CASKRLASTDTQYF
CDR3nt: TGTGCCAGTAAACGACTAGCGTCCACAGATACGCAGTATTTT

abundance: .
j_gene: TRBJ2-1
d_gene: TRBD2
v_gene: TRBV9
CDR3aa: CASSAILAVDEQFF
CDR3nt: TGTGCCAGCAGCGCCATACTAGCGGTGGATGAGCAGTTCTTC

abundance: .
j_gene: TRBJ2-1
d_gene: TRBD2
v_gene: TRBV4-1
CDR3aa: CASSQVSLAGNEQFF
CDR3nt: TGCGCCAGCAGCCAAGTCTCACTAGCGGGCAATGAGCAGTTCTTC

abundance: .
j_gene: TRBJ1-2
d_gene: TRBD1
v_gene: TRBV24-1
CDR3aa: CATSDFSTGGGGYTF
CDR3nt: TGTGCCACCAGTGATTTCTCGACAGGGGGTGGTGGCTACACCTTC

abundance: .
j_gene: TRBJ2-3
d_gene: .
v_gene: TRBV6-2/TRBV6-3
CDR3aa: CASSPAGVRTQYF
CDR3nt: TGTGCCAGCAGCCCCGCCGGGGTGAGGACGCAGTATTTT

abundance: .
j_gene: TRBJ1-6
d_gene: .
v_gene: TRBV4-1
CDR3aa: CASSQGGGNLHF
CDR3nt: TGCGCCAGCAGCCAAGGGGGGGGGAACCTCCACTTT

abundance: .
j_gene: TRBJ1-2
d_gene: .
v_gene: TRBV3-1/TRBV3-2
CDR3aa: CASSYREGYGYTF
CDR3nt: TGTGCCAGCAGCTACAGGGAAGGGTATGGCTACACCTTC

abundance: .
j_gene: TRBJ2-3
d_gene: .
v_gene: TRBV5-1
CDR3aa: CASRGTDTQYF
CDR3nt: TGCGCCAGTCGGGGTACAGATACGCAGTATTTT

abundance: .
j_gene: TRBJ2-5
d_gene: .
v_gene: TRBV18
CDR3aa: CATTPTSSQETQYF
CDR3nt: TGTGCCACCACCCCCACTAGCAGCCAAGAGACCCAGTACTTC

abundance: .
j_gene: TRBJ2-1
d_gene: TRBD2
v_gene: TRBV2
CDR3aa: CASRGRTGTSGKYNEQFF
CDR3nt: TGTGCCAGCAGGGGCCGGACAGGCACTAGCGGGAAATACAATGAGCAGTTCTTC

abundance: .
j_gene: TRBJ2-3
d_gene: TRBD2
v_gene: TRBV28
CDR3aa: CASSPVAGGIRTDTQYF
CDR3nt: TGTGCCAGCAGTCCCGTAGCGGGAGGTATCCGCACAGATACGCAGTATTTT

abundance: few
j_gene: TRBJ2-3
d_gene: .
v_gene: TRBV7-9
CDR3aa: CASSLEQGRWYF
CDR3nt: TGTGCCAGCAGCTTAGAGCAGGGAAGATGGTATTTT

abundance: .
j_gene: TRBJ2-2
d_gene: .
v_gene: TRBV30
CDR3aa: CAWMAKNTGELFF
CDR3nt: TGTGCCTGGATGGCCAAGAACACCGGGGAGCTGTTTTTT

abundance: once
j_gene: TRBJ1-3
d_gene: .
v_gene: TRBV3-1/TRBV3-2
CDR3aa: CASSHRSGNTIYF
CDR3nt: TGTGCCAGCAGCCACCGCTCTGGAAACACCATATATTTT

abundance: once
j_gene: TRBJ2-3
d_gene: .
v_gene: TRBV18
CDR3aa: CASSQGDTQYF
CDR3nt: TGTGCCAGCTCACAGGGGGATACGCAGTATTTT

abundance: .
j_gene: TRBJ1-6
d_gene: TRBD1
v_gene: TRBV6-4
CDR3aa: CAMGLGTRDRDSPLHF
CDR3nt: TGTGCCATGGGACTGGGGACCCGGGACAGGGATTCACCCCTCCACTTT

abundance: .
j_gene: TRBJ2-5
d_gene: TRBD2
v_gene: TRBV4-1
CDR3aa: CASSQRSLAGGPRETQYF
CDR3nt: TGCGCCAGCAGCCAACGCTCCCTAGCGGGAGGGCCTAGGGAGACCCAGTACTTC

abundance: .
j_gene: TRBJ2-7
d_gene: TRBD1
v_gene: TRBV27
CDR3aa: CASSLVTGGSGQYF
CDR3nt: TGTGCCAGCAGTTTGGTGACAGGGGGCTCCGGGCAGTACTTC

abundance: .
j_gene: TRBJ2-1
d_gene: TRBD1
v_gene: TRBV5-8
CDR3aa: CASSLPGGRDNEQFF
CDR3nt: TGTGCCAGCAGCTTGCCAGGGGGCCGCGACAATGAGCAGTTCTTC

abundance: .
j_gene: TRBJ2-1
d_gene: .
v_gene: TRBV7-2
CDR3aa: CASRGGGIYNEQFF
CDR3nt: TGTGCCAGCAGGGGAGGGGGTATCTACAATGAGCAGTTCTTC

abundance: .
j_gene: TRBJ1-6
d_gene: TRBD1
v_gene: TRBV7-9
CDR3aa: CASSSKQGGYSPLHF
CDR3nt: TGTGCCAGCAGCTCGAAACAGGGGGGATATTCACCCCTCCACTTT

abundance: .
j_gene: TRBJ1-1
d_gene: .
v_gene: TRBV7-3
CDR3aa: CASSIQRNTEAFF
CDR3nt: TGTGCCAGCAGCATACAGAGGAACACTGAAGCTTTCTTT

abundance: .
j_gene: TRBJ1-4
d_gene: .
v_gene: TRBV27
CDR3aa: CASSLSDRDNEKLFF
CDR3nt: TGTGCCAGCAGTTTATCGGACAGAGATAATGAAAAACTGTTTTTT

abundance: once
j_gene: TRBJ2-7
d_gene: TRBD1
v_gene: TRBV6-5
CDR3aa: CASSRTGRTYEQYF
CDR3nt: TGTGCCAGCAGTCGGACAGGCCGAACCTACGAGCAGTACTTC

abundance: .
j_gene: TRBJ1-4
d_gene: TRBD1
v_gene: TRBV7-9
CDR3aa: CASSLEEGAGGEKLFF
CDR3nt: TGTGCCAGCAGCTTAGAGGAGGGGGCAGGTGGAGAAAAACTGTTTTTT

abundance: .
j_gene: TRBJ2-5
d_gene: .
v_gene: TRBV11-1
CDR3aa: CGVTEYGLTKGETQYF
CDR3nt: TGTGGCGTGACAGAATACGGGTTAACAAAAGGAGAGACCCAGTACTTC

abundance: .
j_gene: TRBJ1-1
d_gene: TRBD1
v_gene: TRBV24-1
CDR3aa: CATIGTGTTEAFF
CDR3nt: TGTGCCACCATTGGGACAGGGACCACTGAAGCTTTCTTT

abundance: .
j_gene: TRBJ2-3
d_gene: .
v_gene: TRBV19
CDR3aa: CASSINLQDTQYF
CDR3nt: TGTGCCAGTAGTATTAACCTTCAGGATACGCAGTATTTT

abundance: once
j_gene: TRBJ1-3
d_gene: .
v_gene: TRBV25-1
CDR3aa: CASSGNRASGNTIYF
CDR3nt: TGTGCCAGCAGTGGAAACAGGGCTTCTGGAAACACCATATATTTT

abundance: .
j_gene: TRBJ1-2
d_gene: TRBD1
v_gene: TRBV6-5
CDR3aa: CASRGTTGGAFGYTF
CDR3nt: TGTGCCAGCAGGGGAACGACAGGGGGCGCCTTTGGCTACACCTTC

abundance: .
j_gene: TRBJ1-1
d_gene: .
v_gene: TRBV4-3
CDR3aa: CASSQDFGGGGTEAFF
CDR3nt: TGCGCCAGCAGCCAAGATTTTGGGGGGGGCGGCACTGAAGCTTTCTTT

abundance: .
j_gene: TRBJ2-1
d_gene: TRBD2
v_gene: TRBV27
CDR3aa: CASSFLIAGRGVNEQFF
CDR3nt: TGTGCCAGCAGTTTCCTCATAGCGGGGCGGGGAGTCAATGAGCAGTTCTTC

abundance: many
j_gene: TRBJ1-1
d_gene: TRBD1
v_gene: TRBV6-5
CDR3aa: CASSLRTGDNTEAFF
CDR3nt: TGTGCCAGCAGTCTTCGAACAGGGGATAACACTGAAGCTTTCTTT

abundance: .
j_gene: TRBJ2-1
d_gene: .
v_gene: TRBV14
CDR3aa: CASSPAGAGEQFF
CDR3nt: TGTGCCAGCAGCCCGGCGGGGGCAGGCGAGCAGTTCTTC

abundance: .
j_gene: TRBJ1-2
d_gene: TRBD1
v_gene: TRBV10-3
CDR3aa: CAISWDSGNYGYTF
CDR3nt: TGTGCCATCAGTTGGGACAGCGGAAACTATGGCTACACCTTC